The clone carrying this T cell receptor (beta chain) was observed a handful of times. Its target is unknown. Addition of a universal primer site occurred through template switching, and cDNA carried unique molecular identifiers. TCRdb re-called the 5' RACE reads through MiXCR, storing one row per CDR3 protein. Of roughly 250,000 distinct CDR3 sequences listed, over 13% are singletons. This entry belongs to a study of identical twins. Study-wide points: Memory repertoires lacked the insertion deficit that abundant cord blood beta clonotypes showed.

The germline V gene has CDR1 SGHRS and CDR2 YFSETQ. The ends were cut back, 0 bases at V and 8 bases at J, with 12 bases in the middle. The CDR3 length is 14 residues. V is TRBV5-1 and J is TRBJ2-1; the D is unclear. The TCR sequence derives from a woman aged 18-30 years in good health. Sequenced input: memory (CD45RO+) T cells sorted from blood. The DNA for the CDR3 is TGCGCCAGCAGCTTGGCCCCCACACGGGATGAGCAGTTCTTC. This gives the protein CASSLAPTRDEQFF.